The 28 T cell receptor beta chains below were found in one sample sequenced in a study of blood T cell repertoires in COVID-19. Clones were read by immunoSEQ multiplex PCR, and TCRdb kept only the in-frame ones, dropping some. Of more than 200,000 clones in the sample, approximately 80% were seen once. Source material: PBMCs or T cells enriched from blood (not recorded which). Source of these receptors: a man aged 30 to 39 with acute COVID-19.

The chain joins TRBV6-5 to TRBJ1-4; TRBD1 matches 7 bases. Trimming took 10 bases from V and 8 from J; bases not matched to a gene: 10. The CDR3 runs 13 residues. CDR1 and CDR2 (germline): MNHEY, SVGAGI. The CDR3 here is CATRGGGVEKLFF. The CDR3 nucleotides read TGTGCCACCCGAGGAGGGGGCGTGGAAAAACTGTTTTTT.

Only a few counts were recorded for this clone. The V gene is TRBV21-1, the J gene TRBJ1-5; the DNA was not used to check the table's D call, TRBD1. TRBV21-1 is a pseudogene segment. The CDR3 contains 18 residues. The CDR3 protein is CASSRDRGRDVGNQPQHF. The CDR3 DNA reads as TGTGCCAGCAGCCGGGACAGGGGGCGAGACGTAGGCAATCAGCCCCAGCATTTT.

This clone appeared a single time. This chain connects TRBV9 to TRBJ1-2; 8 nucleotides agree with TRBD1. Germline V gene lookup returns CDR1 SGDLS and CDR2 YYNGEE. The CDR3 has 15 residues. V shed 3 bases and J 4 bases; nucleotides not matched to a gene: 8. The CDR3 DNA follows: TGTGCCAGCAGCGCGGGACAGGATCCTCCCTATGGCTACACCTTC. Amino acid sequence: CASSAGQDPPYGYTF. The full variable domain, completed using reference TRBV9 and TRBJ1-2, is DSGVTQTPKHLITATGQRVTLRCSPRSGDLSVYWYQQSLDQGLQFLIQYYNGEERAKGNILERFSAQQFPDLHSELNLSSLELGDSALYFCASSAGQDPPYGYTFGSGTRLTVV.

The rearrangement joins TRBV5-1 to TRBJ2-1, with 12 positions matching TRBD2. The CDR3 is 18 residues long. The V gene end was trimmed by 3 bases and the J gene end by 6 bases; junction bases not matched to a gene: 13. Germline CDR1 is SGHRS and CDR2 is YFSETQ. CDR3 coding DNA: TGCGCCAGCAGCTCTCTCGGACTAGCGGGAATTGGGGTCAATGAGCAGTTCTTC. Amino acids: CASSSLGLAGIGVNEQFF.

To note about this clone: Other DNA sequences in this sample translate to the same CDR3. The chain carries TRBV6-5 and TRBJ1-2; D ambiguous. This CDR3 is built from 13 residues. Germline V gene data show CDR1 as MNHEY and CDR2 as SVGAGI. The V end was cut by 2 bases, the J end by 2 bases, with 6 bases between. The CDR3, as DNA: TGTGCCAGCAGTTACGCGGGAAACTATGGCTACACCTTC. Translated, it gives CASSYAGNYGYTF.

This sequence joins TRBV27 and TRBJ1-2, with D uncertain. The CDR3 sequence is 15 residues long. Deletions cut 7 bases from V and 5 bases from J, with 20 bases between. Germline lookup yields CDR1 MNHEY and CDR2 SMNVEV (reference sequence). CDR3 protein: CASMGRLDRPYGYTF. For the CDR3, the DNA is TGTGCCAGCATGGGGAGGCTCGATCGACCTTATGGCTACACCTTC.

V usage is TRBV2 and J usage is TRBJ2-2, with 12 bases fitting TRBD2. Trimming took 3 bases from V and 4 from J; bases not matched to a gene: 6. The CDR3 loop spans 17 amino acids. CDR1 is SNHLY and CDR2 is FYNNEI in the germline V gene. As DNA, the CDR3 is TGTGCCAGCAGTGATCCTAGCGGGGGGGCCACCACCGGGGAGCTGTTTTTT. It specifies CASSDPSGGATTGELFF.

The J gene is TRBJ1-5, the V gene TRBV30, with 9 bases lining up with TRBD1. The CDR3 consists of 14 residues. CDR1 is GTSNPN and CDR2 is SVGIG in the germline V gene (reference sequence). V lost 2 bases and J lost 7; bases outside the gene matches: 6. The chain's CDR3 is CAWSPGTGKQPQHF. DNA of the CDR3: TGTGCCTGGAGTCCCGGGACAGGGAAGCAGCCCCAGCATTTT.

The chain is built from TRBV5-4 and TRBJ1-2, with 11 bases that match TRBD1. The length of the CDR3 is 13 residues. Looked up from germline, CDR1 is SGHNT and CDR2 is YYREEE (reference sequence). J lost 8 bases, V lost 3 bases, and 3 bases had no gene match. The CDR3 DNA reads TGTGCCAGCAGCTGGACAGGGGGCACCGGCTACACCTTC. Its protein is CASSWTGGTGYTF.

This clone was observed once. The chain couples TRBV29-1 to TRBJ1-1; 7 bases align to TRBD1. V gave up 5 bases and J gave up 1 base; unmatched junction bases: 7. CDR1 SQVTM and CDR2 ANQGSEA come from the germline V gene. The CDR3 extends over 14 amino acids. The CDR3 DNA follows: TGCAGCGTTATTCCGGGACAGTGGAACACTGAAGCTTTCTTT. Protein sequence: CSVIPGQWNTEAFF.

The chain combines TRBV11-3 with TRBJ2-2; tentative D call: TRBD1 (6 bases). The CDR3 is made up of 16 amino acids. Germline V gene lookup returns CDR1 SGHNT and CDR2 YENEEA. Trimming took off 1 base at V and 4 bases at J, with 13 bases between the two ends. CDR3 in DNA: TGTGCCAGCAGCTTAGGAGGGGGTATGGGCACCGGGGAGCTGTTTTTT. This gives the protein CASSLGGGMGTGELFF.

V is TRBV25-1 and J is TRBJ1-2, with 10 bases fitting TRBD1. There are 15 residues in the CDR3. The trim removed 4 bases at V and 8 bases at J, leaving 10 bases unmatched. CDR1 is MGHDK, CDR2 SYGVNS, per germline. The CDR3, as DNA: TGTGCCAGCAGTGCTTCGGGACAGGGGATCGGGGGCTACACCTTC. Amino acid sequence: CASSASGQGIGGYTF.

The chain has TRBV27 and TRBJ2-3; D uncertain. CDR1 and CDR2 (germline): MNHEY, SMNVEV (reference sequence). The CDR3 consists of 12 residues. Between the trimmed V and J ends, which lost 5 bases and 10 bases, there was a span of 13 bases. The CDR3 region is CASSMTNLAQYF. CDR3 DNA sequence: TGTGCCAGCAGTATGACAAACTTGGCGCAGTATTTT.

The V gene is TRBV10-2, the J gene TRBJ1-6, with TRBD1 matching over 9 bases. The V segment lost 7 bases and the J segment 7 bases; nucleotides outside the gene matches: 8. CDR1 WSHSY and CDR2 SAAADI come from the germline V gene. This CDR3 is 15 amino acids long. CDR3 sequence: CASTPGGQGNSPLHF. The CDR3 DNA reads TGCGCCAGCACCCCAGGGGGACAGGGAAATTCACCCCTCCACTTT.

The CDR3 DNA reads TGTGCCAGCAGTTCGCCTTTACAGGGGGCGCGGTACGAGCAGTACTTC. Protein product: CASSSPLQGARYEQYF. The chain is built from TRBV5-4 and TRBJ2-7; 9 bases are a match to TRBD1. The germline V gene encodes CDR1 SGHNT and CDR2 YYREEE (reference sequence). This CDR3 has 16 amino acids. The J segment lost 4 bases and the V segment lost 5 bases, leaving 13 bases of the junction unmatched.

This sequence joins TRBV7-6 and TRBJ2-1; D is perhaps TRBD2 (7 bases). V lost 4 bases, J lost 7 bases, and 11 bases lay in between. Per germline, CDR1 SGHVS and CDR2 FNYEAQ. The length of the CDR3 is 13 residues. CDR3 coding DNA: TGTGCCAGCAGCTCGGGGGGCAAGAATGAGCAGTTCTTC. Protein product: CASSSGGKNEQFF.

This rearrangement joins TRBV12-3 or TRBV12-4 to TRBJ2-1; D possibly corresponds to TRBD2 (5 bases). CDR3 length: 12 residues. V shed 6 bases and J shed 10 bases, with 13 bases lying between them. CDR3 coding DNA: TGTGCCAGCAGACCCGGAGTAGCGGAGCAGTTCTTC. The encoded protein is CASRPGVAEQFF.

The rearrangement uses TRBV30 and TRBJ2-6; D is unresolved. Trimming left V 1 base short and J 0 bases short, with 13 bases between. Germline V gene sequence: CDR1 GTSNPN, CDR2 SVGIG (reference sequence). The CDR3 totals 17 residues. The CDR3 here is CAWSGHSSSSGANVLTF. The CDR3 nucleotides read TGTGCCTGGAGTGGCCACAGCTCGAGCTCTGGGGCCAACGTCCTGACTTTC. Using reference TRBV30 and TRBJ2-6 for the parts outside the CDR3, the full variable domain is SQTIHQWPATLVQPVGSPLSLECTVEGTSNPNLYWYRQAAGRGLQLLFYSVGIGQISSEVPQNLSASRPQDRQFILSSKKLLLSDSGFYLCAWSGHSSSSGANVLTFGAGSRLTVL.

The chain carries TRBV6-2 or TRBV6-3 and TRBJ2-5; possible D gene TRBD2, 6 bases. This CDR3 spans 14 amino acids. Trimming shortened V by 5 bases and J by 3 bases, and 13 bases separated the two germline ends. Germline loops: CDR1 MNHEY, CDR2 SVGEGT. CDR3 residues: CASSPRLVEETQYF. As DNA, the CDR3 is TGTGCCAGCAGTCCCAGACTAGTTGAAGAGACCCAGTACTTC.

This clone appeared once. V and J are TRBV3-1 (or the pseudogene TRBV3-2) and TRBJ1-2, with a possible D match to TRBD1 (6 bases). The CDR3 has 16 residues. V lost 0 bases to trimming and J lost 3 bases, with 14 bases between them. The germline CDR1 and CDR2 sequences are LGHDT and YNNKEL (reference sequence). The CDR3 DNA reads as TGTGCCAGCAGCCAAGAGACCTGGGGGCAAGACTATGGCTACACCTTC. This encodes CASSQETWGQDYGYTF.

The chain is built from TRBV18 and TRBJ1-5, with no clear D. The CDR3 covers 12 residues. The germline V gene has CDR1 KGHSH and CDR2 LQKENI. V was shortened by 0 bases and J by 6 bases, with 3 bases between the two germline ends. CDR3: CASSPPSQPQHF. The CDR3 DNA sequence: TGTGCCAGCTCACCACCGAGTCAGCCCCAGCATTTT. Complete variable domain (other parts from reference TRBV18 and TRBJ1-5): NAGVMQNPRHLVRRRGQEARLRCSPMKGHSHVYWYRQLPEEGLKFMVYLQKENIIDESGMPKERFSAEFPKEGPSILRIQQVVRGDSAAYFCASSPPSQPQHFGDGTRLSIL.

This clone turned up a few times. The chain is built from TRBV28 and TRBJ1-2; D remains ambiguous. Germline V gene lookup returns CDR1 MDHEN and CDR2 SYDVKM. The CDR3 consists of 14 residues. Trimming removed 1 base from V and 4 bases from J, with 10 bases in between. CDR3 residues: CASSLSGVGYGYTF. CDR3 DNA: TGTGCCAGCAGTTTATCCGGGGTTGGCTATGGCTACACCTTC.

With respect to this clone: This sample also contains other DNA sequences that code for the same CDR3. The rearrangement uses TRBV12-3 or TRBV12-4 and TRBJ1-1; D gene uncertain. V was clipped by 2 bases and J by 2 bases, with 6 bases between them. The CDR3 consists of 13 residues. The CDR3 region is CASSLYSNTEAFF. As DNA, the CDR3 is TGTGCCAGCAGTTTATACAGCAACACTGAAGCTTTCTTT.

Turning to this clone: A read error may explain this, as a much larger clone is one base away. This chain connects TRBV7-6 to TRBJ1-1; D remains ambiguous. Trimming took 8 bases from V and 1 from J, leaving 5 bases between them. There are 11 residues in the CDR3. CDR1 is SGHVS, CDR2 FNYEAQ, per germline. The CDR3 DNA sequence: TGTGCCAGCTCAGAGAACACTGAAGCTTTCTTT. This gives the protein CASSENTEAFF.

The chain couples TRBV6-5 to TRBJ2-1; 8 bases align to TRBD2. CDR3 length: 14 amino acids. V lost 7 bases to trimming and J lost 7 bases; unmatched junction nucleotides: 9. Germline loops: CDR1 MNHEY, CDR2 SVGAGI. CDR3 in amino acids: CASMRTGGGNEQFF. For the CDR3, the DNA is TGTGCCAGCATGCGCACGGGAGGGGGGAATGAGCAGTTCTTC.

Concerning this clone: This sample also contains other DNA sequences that code for the same CDR3. V usage is TRBV5-4 and J usage is TRBJ2-5; D may be TRBD1 (5 bases). The CDR3 spans 14 residues. Trimming took 1 base from V and 2 from J, leaving 9 bases between them. Looked up from germline, CDR1 is SGHNT and CDR2 is YYREEE (reference sequence). The CDR3 sequence: CASSLQGFQETQYF. The CDR3 DNA reads as TGTGCCAGCAGCTTGCAGGGATTTCAAGAGACCCAGTACTTC.

This chain connects TRBV27 to TRBJ1-6, with 7 bases aligning to TRBD1. Trimming removed 5 bases from V and 3 bases from J; junction bases left unmatched: 7. This CDR3 spans 16 amino acids. The V gene's germline CDR1 is MNHEY and CDR2 SMNVEV (reference sequence). CDR3 region: CASSPGTDLYNSPLHF. The CDR3 DNA reads TGTGCCAGCAGTCCTGGGACAGACCTCTATAATTCACCCCTCCACTTT.

This clone has a count of ten or more. The CDR3: CATSGETGELFF. CDR3 coding DNA: TGTGCCACCAGTGGCGAAACCGGGGAGCTGTTTTTT. The rearrangement links TRBV24-1 to TRBJ2-2, with D unresolved. The CDR3 spans 12 residues. V was shortened by 5 bases and J by 5 bases, with 5 bases between the two germline ends. Germline CDR1 KGHDR, CDR2 SFDVKD.